This T cell receptor (beta chain) was captured by sequencing in a study of T cell responses to AZD1222 COVID-19 vaccine. Study results and caveats: The study sampled repertoires only after the peak T cell response. Among spike-specific TCRs, nearly half reportedly target unmutated variant regions.

Regarding this clone: Its target is not known.

V was shortened by 1 base and J by 1 base, with 7 bases between the two germline ends. Germline V gene data show CDR1 as SGHRS and CDR2 as YFSETQ. CDR3 size: 14 residues. Libraries were prepared by immunoSEQ multiplex PCR; TCRdb keeps only in-frame clonotypes and omits some of them. The sample holds roughly 100,000 clones, 70% to 90% seen once. The sequences come from peripheral blood, collected on day 0 of AZD1222 vaccination. The J gene is TRBJ2-3, the V gene TRBV5-1, with D possibly being TRBD2 (5 bases). This receptor was taken from an adult in good health. As DNA, the CDR3 is TGCGCCAGCAGCTTGTGGACTGGCACAGATACGCAGTATTTT. It translates to CASSLWTGTDTQYF.